This TCR beta chain is drawn from a study of T-cell memory formation after mild COVID-19. This clonotype was picked up a small number of times. The 5'RACE method, run with constant-segment primers, produced TCR alpha and TCR beta cDNA libraries (carrying sample barcodes and UMIs). TCRdb reanalysed the 5' RACE reads using MiXCR and keeps one entry per CDR3 protein. The sample consists of around 200,000 distinct CDR3 sequences, about 21% of them appearing once. The clonotype comes from an adult woman who had mild COVID-19 (a few samples of this study predate the infection). Cell type and time point are not known. What was sequenced was PBMCs or a T cell subset sorted from them (not recorded which).

CDR3: CASSYAGRTGELFF. In DNA, the CDR3 is TGTGCCAGCAGCTACGCGGGGAGGACCGGGGAGCTGTTTTTT. The V call is TRBV7-9, the J call TRBJ2-2; perhaps TRBD2 as D (6 bases). The V and J ends lost 4 bases and 5 bases respectively, with 11 bases between them. This CDR3 comprises 14 residues. Looked up from germline, CDR1 is SEHNR and CDR2 is FQNEAQ (reference sequence).